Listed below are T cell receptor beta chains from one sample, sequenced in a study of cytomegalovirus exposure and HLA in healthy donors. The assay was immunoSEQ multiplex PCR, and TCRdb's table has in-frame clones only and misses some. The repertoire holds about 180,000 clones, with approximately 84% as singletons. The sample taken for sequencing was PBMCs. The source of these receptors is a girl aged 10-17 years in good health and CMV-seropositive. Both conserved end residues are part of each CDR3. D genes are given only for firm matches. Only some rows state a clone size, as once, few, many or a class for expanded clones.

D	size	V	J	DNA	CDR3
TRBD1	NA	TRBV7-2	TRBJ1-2	TGTGCCAGCAGCCGAGACAGGGTTTTCTATGGCTACACCTTC	CASSRDRVFYGYTF
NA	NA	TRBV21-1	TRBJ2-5	TGTGCCAGCAGCTCCGGCAGGGGGACAGGGGTCGAGACCCAGTACTTC	CASSSGRGTGVETQYF
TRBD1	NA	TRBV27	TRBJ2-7	TGTGCCAGCAGAAGGGACAGTCCCTACGAGCAGTACTTC	CASRRDSPYEQYF
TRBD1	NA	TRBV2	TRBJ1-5	TGTGCCAGCAGTGAAACGGGACAGCTTGGGAATTTT	CASSETGQLGNF
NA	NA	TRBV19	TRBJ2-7	TGTGCCAGTAGTATATTTGGGCCGACAGTCGCCGGCGAGCAGTACTTC	CASSIFGPTVAGEQYF
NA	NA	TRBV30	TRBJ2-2	TGTGCCTGGAACGGAGACAGACACGGGGAGCTGTTTTTT	CAWNGDRHGELFF
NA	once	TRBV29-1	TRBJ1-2	TGCAGCGTTACGGTTACCTGGAGTGAAGGCTACACCTTC	CSVTVTWSEGYTF
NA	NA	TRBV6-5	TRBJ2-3	TGTGCCAGCAGTTATCTTTTGGGGGCTAGCACAGATACGCAGTATTTT	CASSYLLGASTDTQYF
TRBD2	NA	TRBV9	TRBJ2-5	TGTGCCAGCAGCTTAGGAAGAGGGACTAGCGGGAGGGGAGAGACCCAGTACTTC	CASSLGRGTSGRGETQYF
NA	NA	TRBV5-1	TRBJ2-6	TGCGCCAGCAGCTTGGCAGGGCCCTCTGGGGCCAACGTCCTGACTTTC	CASSLAGPSGANVLTF
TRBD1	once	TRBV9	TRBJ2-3	TGTGCCAGCTCAGGGGGAAGGGGTACGCAGTATTTT	CASSGGRGTQYF
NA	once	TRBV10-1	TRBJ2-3	TGCGCCAGCAGTGAGACGGGGGGCATTGGATTAGATACGCAGTATTTT	CASSETGGIGLDTQYF
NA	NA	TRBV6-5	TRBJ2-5	TGTGCCAGCAGTTTTAGGGGTGCCCAGTACTTC	CASSFRGAQYF
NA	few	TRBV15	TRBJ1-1	TGTGCCACCAGCAGAGATCGGGGACTCGGCTATGAAGCTTTCTTT	CATSRDRGLGYEAFF
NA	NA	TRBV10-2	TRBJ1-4	TGCGCCAGCAGTGTGTCGGGGGCCGACGAAAAACTGTTTTTT	CASSVSGADEKLFF
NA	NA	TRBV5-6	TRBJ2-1	TGTGCCAGCAGCCCGACTAAGAGTCTCTACAATGAGCAGTTCTTC	CASSPTKSLYNEQFF
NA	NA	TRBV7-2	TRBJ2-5	TGTGCCAGCAGCTTCGGGTCGGCCTGGGCCCAGTACTTC	CASSFGSAWAQYF
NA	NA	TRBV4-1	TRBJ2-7	TGCGCCAGCAGCCAAGGGGCGGGCGAGCAGTACTTC	CASSQGAGEQYF
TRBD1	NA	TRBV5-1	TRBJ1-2	TGCGCCAGCAGCTTGGAGACAGGGATTGTTAGTCATGGCTACACCTTC	CASSLETGIVSHGYTF
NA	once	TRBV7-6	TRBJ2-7	TGTGCCAGCAGCTTCCTTTTGGCCCCTCTCAACGAGCAGTACTTC	CASSFLLAPLNEQYF
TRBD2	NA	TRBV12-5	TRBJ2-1	TGTGCTAGTGCCCCTTGGCGGGGCCTAGCGGGAGATAGCAATGAGCAGTTCTTC	CASAPWRGLAGDSNEQFF
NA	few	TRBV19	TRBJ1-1	TGTGCCAGTAGTAAGGTAACAGGGACTGAAGCTTTCTTT	CASSKVTGTEAFF
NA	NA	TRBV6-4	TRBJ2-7	TGTGCCAGCAGTGACGGGCCTGGGGGGACGGCCCCTCGGTACTTC	CASSDGPGGTAPRYF
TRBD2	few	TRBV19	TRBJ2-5	TGTGCCAGTAGTAGGGGACTATACGGGGGGACCCAGTACTTC	CASSRGLYGGTQYF
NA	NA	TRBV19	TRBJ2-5	TGTGCCAGTAGGGAGTCGAGAATATCAGAGACCCAGTACTTC	CASRESRISETQYF
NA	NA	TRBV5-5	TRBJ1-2	TGTGCCAGCAGCCTCGTCACAGGGCGAGGGAACTATGGCTACACCTTC	CASSLVTGRGNYGYTF
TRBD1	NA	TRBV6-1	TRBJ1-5	TGTGCCAGCAGAGAGGACAGGGGGAGCAATCAGCCCCAGCATTTT	CASREDRGSNQPQHF
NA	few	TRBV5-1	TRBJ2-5	TGCGCCAGCAGCCCGAGGGGGGGACGGGAAGAGACCCAGTACTTC	CASSPRGGREETQYF
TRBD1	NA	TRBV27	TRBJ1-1	TGTGCCAGCAGTCCGGGACAGGGGAACACTGAAGCTTTCTTT	CASSPGQGNTEAFF
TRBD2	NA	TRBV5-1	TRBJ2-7	TGCGCCAGCAGCGCCCGACTAGCGGGAGACGAGCAGTACTTC	CASSARLAGDEQYF
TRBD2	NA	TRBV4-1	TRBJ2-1	TGCGCCAGCAGCCAAACGGGACTAGCATTCAATGAGCAGTTCTTC	CASSQTGLAFNEQFF
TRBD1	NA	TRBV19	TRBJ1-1	TGTGCCAGTAGTATAGCACAGGGGGAGGACACTGAAGCTTTCTTT	CASSIAQGEDTEAFF
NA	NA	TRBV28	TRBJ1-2	TGTGCCAGCAGTTTAGGGCCAGTGGGTGGCTACACCTTC	CASSLGPVGGYTF
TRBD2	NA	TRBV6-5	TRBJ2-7	TGTGCCAGCAGTTACTTACCGAGCGGGAGCTCCTACGAGCAGTACTTC	CASSYLPSGSSYEQYF
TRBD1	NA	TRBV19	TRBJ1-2	TGTGCCAGTAGTACGGAGACAGGGGGCGCGAATGGCTACACCTTC	CASSTETGGANGYTF
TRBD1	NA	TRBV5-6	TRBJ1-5	TGTGCCAGCAGCTTGTTTATGGGACAGCATCAAGGGCCCCAGCATTTT	CASSLFMGQHQGPQHF
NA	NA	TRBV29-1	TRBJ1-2	TGCAGCGTTAAATATGACATGGCTGGCTACACCTTC	CSVKYDMAGYTF
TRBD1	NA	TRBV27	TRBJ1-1	TGTGCCAGCGGGGGGACAGGAGCCACTGAAGCTTTCTTT	CASGGTGATEAFF
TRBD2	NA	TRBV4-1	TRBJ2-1	TGCGCCAGCAGCCAAGGGCTAGCGGGAGGGTATTGGAATGAGCAGTTCTTC	CASSQGLAGGYWNEQFF
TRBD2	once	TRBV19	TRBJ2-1	TGTGCCAGTAGCGTAGCGGGAATCTCCTACAATGAGCAGTTCTTC	CASSVAGISYNEQFF
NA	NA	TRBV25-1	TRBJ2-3	TGTGCCAGCCGTAAAGAGGGAACAGATACGCAGTATTTT	CASRKEGTDTQYF